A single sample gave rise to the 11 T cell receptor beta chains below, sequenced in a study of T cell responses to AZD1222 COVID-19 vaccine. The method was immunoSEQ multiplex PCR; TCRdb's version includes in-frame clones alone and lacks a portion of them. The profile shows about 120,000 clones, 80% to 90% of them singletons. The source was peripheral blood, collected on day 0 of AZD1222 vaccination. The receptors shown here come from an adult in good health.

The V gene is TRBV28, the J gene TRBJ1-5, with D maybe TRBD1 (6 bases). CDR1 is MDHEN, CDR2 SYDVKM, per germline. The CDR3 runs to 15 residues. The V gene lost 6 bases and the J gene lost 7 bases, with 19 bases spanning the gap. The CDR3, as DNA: TGTGCCAGCAGCCCCGCGGGGGCCTTCGGGCAGCCCCAGCATTTT. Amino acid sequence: CASSPAGAFGQPQHF.

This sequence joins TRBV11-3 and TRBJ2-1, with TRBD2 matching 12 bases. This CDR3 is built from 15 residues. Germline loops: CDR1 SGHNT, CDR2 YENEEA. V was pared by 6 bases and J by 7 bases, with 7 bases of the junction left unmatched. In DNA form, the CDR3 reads TGTGCCAGCAGTCTTGGACTAGCGGGGTCGAATGAGCAGTTCTTC. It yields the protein CASSLGLAGSNEQFF.

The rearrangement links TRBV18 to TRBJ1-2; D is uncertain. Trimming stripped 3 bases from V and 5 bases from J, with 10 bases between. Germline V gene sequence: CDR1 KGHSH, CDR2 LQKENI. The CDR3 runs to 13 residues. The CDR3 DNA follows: TGTGCCAGCTCACCGGCGGAGGGATATGGCTACACCTTC. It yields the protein CASSPAEGYGYTF.

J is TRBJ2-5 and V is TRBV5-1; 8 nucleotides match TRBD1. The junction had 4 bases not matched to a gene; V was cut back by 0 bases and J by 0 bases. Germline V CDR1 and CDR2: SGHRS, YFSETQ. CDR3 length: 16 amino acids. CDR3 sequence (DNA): TGCGCCAGCAGCTTGGGGGGGACAGGAGACCAAGAGACCCAGTACTTC. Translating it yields CASSLGGTGDQETQYF.

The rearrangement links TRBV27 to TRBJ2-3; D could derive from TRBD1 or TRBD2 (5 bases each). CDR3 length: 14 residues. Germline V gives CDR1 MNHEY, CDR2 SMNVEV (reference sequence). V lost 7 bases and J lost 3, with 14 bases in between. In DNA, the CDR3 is TGTGCCAGCAAGAGGGCAGGGATAACAGATACGCAGTATTTT. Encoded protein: CASKRAGITDTQYF.

CDR3 nucleotide sequence: TGTGCCAGCAGCTCGACACAAGCGGACACCGGGGAGCTGTTTTTT. Encoded protein: CASSSTQADTGELFF. The chain has TRBV7-9 and TRBJ2-2, with a tentative D call TRBD2 (5 bases). Germline-derived CDR1 and CDR2 are SEHNR and FQNEAQ (reference sequence). V shed 4 bases and J shed 3 bases, with 12 bases lying between them. The CDR3 consists of 15 residues.

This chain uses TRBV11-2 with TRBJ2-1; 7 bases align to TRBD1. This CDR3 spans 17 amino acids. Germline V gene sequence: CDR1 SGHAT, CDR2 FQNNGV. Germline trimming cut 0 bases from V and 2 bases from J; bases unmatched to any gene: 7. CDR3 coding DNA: TGTGCCAGCAGCTTAGATGTTAACAGGGGAACCTACAATGAGCAGTTCTTC. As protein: CASSLDVNRGTYNEQFF.

DNA of the CDR3: TGTGCCAGCGGTGCCTTATCCGGGGAGCTGTTTTTT. This encodes CASGALSGELFF. The chain links TRBV18 to TRBJ2-2, with unresolved D. Germline values: CDR1 KGHSH, CDR2 LQKENI. The V and J ends lost 8 bases and 6 bases respectively, with 10 bases between them. This CDR3 comprises 12 residues.

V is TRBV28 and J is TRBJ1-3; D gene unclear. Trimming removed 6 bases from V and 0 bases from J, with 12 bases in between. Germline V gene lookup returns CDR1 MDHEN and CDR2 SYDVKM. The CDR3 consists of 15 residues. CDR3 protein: CASSPAGSSGNTIYF. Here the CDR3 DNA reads TGTGCCAGCAGCCCTGCGGGGAGCTCTGGAAACACCATATATTTT.

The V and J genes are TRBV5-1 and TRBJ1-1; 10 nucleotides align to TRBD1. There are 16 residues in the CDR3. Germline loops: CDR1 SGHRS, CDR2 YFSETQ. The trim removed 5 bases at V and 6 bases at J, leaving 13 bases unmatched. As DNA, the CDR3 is TGCGCCAGCAGATTCGACAGGGGGCTGAATACCTCTGAAGCTTTCTTT. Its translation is CASRFDRGLNTSEAFF.

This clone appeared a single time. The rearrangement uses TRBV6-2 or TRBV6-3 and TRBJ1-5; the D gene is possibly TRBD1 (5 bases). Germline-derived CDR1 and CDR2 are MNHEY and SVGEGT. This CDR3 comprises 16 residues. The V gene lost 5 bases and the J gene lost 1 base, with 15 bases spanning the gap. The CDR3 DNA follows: TGTGCCAGCAGTACCGACAGAAGGGTAAGCAATCAGCCCCAGCATTTT. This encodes CASSTDRRVSNQPQHF.